Each of the 27 T cell receptor beta chains below was sequenced from the same sample in a study of cytomegalovirus exposure and HLA in healthy donors. It was with 60 Vbeta and 13 Jbeta primers that the PCR ran. Libraries were prepared by immunoSEQ multiplex PCR; TCRdb keeps only in-frame clonotypes and omits some of them. The repertoire holds some 140,000 clones, about four fifths seen once, with approximately 1% in the top ten. Material for sequencing was PBMCs. The receptor set was obtained from a male donor in good health and CMV-seronegative.

In its sample, this clone was seen once. The rearrangement uses TRBV7-9 and TRBJ2-1; D uncertain. Per the germline V gene, CDR1 is SEHNR and CDR2 is FQNEAQ (reference sequence). Trimming stripped 5 bases from V and 0 bases from J, with 2 bases between. The CDR3 is 12 residues long. This CDR3 reads CASSLSYNEQFF. In DNA form, the CDR3 reads TGTGCCAGCAGCCTCTCCTACAATGAGCAGTTCTTC.

This clone was seen a few times. The J gene is TRBJ1-3, the V gene TRBV5-6; 9 nucleotides align to TRBD1. CDR3 size: 18 residues. Trimming at V came to 3 bases and at J to 0 bases, leaving 10 bases not matched to a gene. Per the germline V gene, CDR1 is SGHDT and CDR2 is YYEEEE. The CDR3 coding sequence is TGTGCCAGCAGCTGGGTCGGGACAGGGCCGACCTCTGGAAACACCATATATTTT. Translated, it gives CASSWVGTGPTSGNTIYF.

This chain connects TRBV2 to TRBJ1-3, with D unclear. This CDR3 spans 14 amino acids. Germline CDR1 is SNHLY and CDR2 is FYNNEI. Trimming took 4 bases from V and 6 from J, leaving 13 bases between them. The CDR3 loop reads CASSALRNSNTIYF. The DNA for the CDR3 is TGTGCCAGCAGTGCTCTCAGGAACTCAAACACCATATATTTT. Complete variable domain (other parts from reference TRBV2 and TRBJ1-3): EPEVTQTPSHQVTQMGQEVILRCVPISNHLYFYWYRQILGQKVEFLVSFYNNEISEKSEIFDDQFSVERPDGSNFTLKIRSTKLEDSAMYFCASSALRNSNTIYFGEGSWLTVV.

The gene calls are TRBV6-1 and TRBJ1-1; 10 bases line up with TRBD1. Trimming removed 4 bases from V and 5 bases from J; junction bases left unmatched: 7. The CDR3 extends over 15 amino acids. Per germline, CDR1 MNHNS and CDR2 SASEGT. CDR3 DNA sequence: TGTGCCAGCAGTGGAGTGGACAGGGGGTATACTGAAGCTTTCTTT. Protein: CASSGVDRGYTEAFF.

This clone was seen a handful of times. This chain links TRBV27 with TRBJ1-6; no clear D gene. Trimming cost V 5 bases and J 9 bases, with 8 bases left between them. The CDR3 has 12 residues. CDR1 and CDR2 from the germline V gene are MNHEY and SMNVEV (reference sequence). The CDR3 here is CASSPPGSPLHF. The CDR3 DNA sequence: TGTGCCAGCAGTCCCCCGGGTTCACCCCTCCACTTT.

With respect to this clone: One junction end does not reproduce the germline sequence, and a read error may be involved. The rearrangement links TRBV7-9 to TRBJ2-5, with 7 bases fitting TRBD2. This CDR3 region has 13 residues. CDR1 and CDR2 from the germline V gene are SEHNR and FQNEAQ (reference sequence). CDR3 amino acids: CSSSPPAGETQYF. The CDR3 DNA sequence: TGTTCCAGCAGCCCCCCAGCGGGGGAGACCCAGTACTTC.

The J gene is TRBJ2-1, the V gene TRBV21-1; whether TRBD2, the table's D call, matches the DNA was not checked. TRBV21-1 is a known pseudogene. The CDR3 extends over 16 amino acids. The CDR3 region has the DNA TGTGCCAGCAGCAAAAGGCTAGCGGGGTGGGGCAATGAGCAGTTCTTC. This translates into CASSKRLAGWGNEQFF.

This chain uses TRBV7-2 with TRBJ2-1; D perhaps matches TRBD2 (6 bases). Trimming pared 5 bases from V and 2 bases from J, leaving 13 bases between. The CDR3 consists of 15 residues. Germline V gene lookup returns CDR1 SGHTA and CDR2 FQGNSA. The CDR3 region has the DNA TGTGCCAGCAGCCCCGGCGGGGTCACCTACAATGAGCAGTTCTTC. Amino acid sequence: CASSPGGVTYNEQFF.

The chain carries TRBV7-9 and TRBJ1-1; weak D call: TRBD1 (5 bases). This CDR3 spans 14 amino acids. Per the germline V gene, CDR1 is SEHNR and CDR2 is FQNEAQ (reference sequence). The V gene lost 4 bases and the J gene lost 4 bases, with 13 bases spanning the gap. The CDR3 region has the DNA TGTGCCAGCAGCTCCCCGACAGACTCCACTGAAGCTTTCTTT. It yields the protein CASSSPTDSTEAFF.

This chain links TRBV19 with TRBJ2-1; 12 bases agree with TRBD2. Per the germline V gene, CDR1 is LNHDA and CDR2 is SQIVND (reference sequence). The CDR3 extends over 16 amino acids. The V gene end was trimmed by 4 bases and the J gene end by 7 bases; junction bases not matched to a gene: 8. CDR3 residues: CASSTLLAGGYNEQFF. DNA of the CDR3: TGTGCCAGTAGTACCCTACTAGCGGGGGGCTATAATGAGCAGTTCTTC.

This clone was counted only a few times. This chain joins TRBV19 and TRBJ1-6; weak D call: TRBD1 (6 bases). This CDR3 comprises 15 residues. Looked up from germline, CDR1 is LNHDA and CDR2 is SQIVND (reference sequence). V shed 3 bases and J shed 3 bases, with 9 bases lying between them. In DNA, the CDR3 is TGTGCCAGTAGTATGGGGACACACTATAATTCACCCCTCCACTTT. It codes for CASSMGTHYNSPLHF.

V gene TRBV7-9 combines with J gene TRBJ2-7, with TRBD1 identical over 11 bases. There are 13 residues in the CDR3. In germline, CDR1 is SEHNR, CDR2 FQNEAQ (reference sequence). Germline trimming cut 5 bases from V and 4 bases from J; bases unmatched to any gene: 1. Written as DNA, the CDR3 is TGTGCCAGCAGCCGGGACAGGGGGTACGAGCAGTACTTC. Protein sequence: CASSRDRGYEQYF.

The chain combines TRBV19 with TRBJ2-7, with D tentatively TRBD1 (5 bases). Trimming cost V 4 bases and J 1 base, with 14 bases left between them. The length of the CDR3 is 15 residues. CDR1 and CDR2 from the germline V gene are LNHDA and SQIVND (reference sequence). CDR3 protein: CASSSGAQGSYEQYF. The DNA for the CDR3 is TGTGCCAGTAGTAGTGGGGCCCAGGGATCCTACGAGCAGTACTTC. Complete variable domain (other parts from reference TRBV19 and TRBJ2-7): DGGITQSPKYLFRKEGQNVTLSCEQNLNHDAMYWYRQDPGQGLRLIYYSQIVNDFQKGDIAEGYSVSREKKESFPLTVTSAQKNPTAFYLCASSSGAQGSYEQYFGPGTRLTVT.

With regard to this clone: One junction end does not reproduce the germline sequence, and a read error may be involved. The chain is built from TRBV6-1 and TRBJ1-2, with D possibly being TRBD1 (5 bases). Looked up from germline, CDR1 is MNHNS and CDR2 is SASEGT. The CDR3 has 15 residues. CDR3 coding DNA: TGTGCCAGCAGTGAAGGGCAGGGAAGGGGCTATAGCTACACCTTC. Its protein is CASSEGQGRGYSYTF.

J is TRBJ2-3 and V is TRBV15; 8 nucleotides agree with TRBD2. Germline lookup yields CDR1 LNHNV and CDR2 YYDKDF (reference sequence). The CDR3 is 16 amino acids. Trimming at V came to 0 bases and at J to 2 bases, leaving 4 bases not matched to a gene. CDR3 DNA: TGTGCCACCAGCAGAGAGGCGGGGGGTGTCACAGATACGCAGTATTTT. This codes for CATSREAGGVTDTQYF.

The chain carries TRBV7-9 and TRBJ2-1, with TRBD2 as a possible D gene (6 bases). Germline V gene lookup returns CDR1 SEHNR and CDR2 FQNEAQ (reference sequence). CDR3 length equals 14 residues. The ends were cut back, 5 bases at V and 1 base at J, with 9 bases in the middle. The CDR3 is CASSRGTSYNEQFF. CDR3 nucleotide sequence: TGTGCCAGCAGCCGTGGGACTTCCTACAATGAGCAGTTCTTC.

This chain links TRBV7-2 with TRBJ2-3; 10 positions agree with TRBD2. The length of the CDR3 is 15 residues. Trimming took 7 bases from V and 5 from J; bases not matched to a gene: 9. The germline V gene has CDR1 SGHTA and CDR2 FQGNSA. The CDR3 nucleotides are TGTGCCAGCACCCCAAGCGGGGGGGCCGTAGATACGCAGTATTTT. Translated: CASTPSGGAVDTQYF.

The chain carries TRBV6-5 and TRBJ1-2; the D is unclear. CDR1 and CDR2 from the germline V gene are MNHEY and SVGAGI. V dropped 6 bases and J dropped 4 bases, with 12 bases sitting between them. The CDR3 runs to 13 residues. CDR3 protein: CASSPTVSYGYTF. CDR3 nucleotide sequence: TGTGCCAGCAGCCCCACAGTGAGCTATGGCTACACCTTC.

This chain connects TRBV29-1 to TRBJ1-1; TRBD1 matches 7 bases. Germline V gene lookup returns CDR1 SQVTM and CDR2 ANQGSEA. CDR3 length: 13 residues. V trimming: 5 bases; J trimming: 0 bases; junction bases outside the gene matches: 3. CDR3 DNA: TGCAGCGTTCGTGGGACAGTGAACACTGAAGCTTTCTTT. Its protein product is CSVRGTVNTEAFF.

The chain combines TRBV27 with TRBJ2-7; 8 positions agree with TRBD2. Trimming at V came to 5 bases and at J to 2 bases, leaving 5 bases not matched to a gene. CDR1 MNHEY and CDR2 SMNVEV come from the germline V gene (reference sequence). This CDR3 has 14 amino acids. The CDR3, as DNA: TGTGCCAGCAGTCCGGGGGGGGGAACCTACGAGCAGTACTTC. Protein product: CASSPGGGTYEQYF.

Concerning this clone itself: At one of its ends the junction is not consistent with the germline gene, which may arise from a read error. This chain links TRBV7-9 with TRBJ1-3; D perhaps matches TRBD1 (6 bases). Looked up from germline, CDR1 is SEHNR and CDR2 is FQNEAQ (reference sequence). CDR3 length: 14 residues. The CDR3 sequence: CSSSFSGAGNTIYF. The CDR3 region has the DNA TGTTCCAGCAGCTTCTCAGGGGCTGGAAACACCATATATTTT.

This clone was counted between two and nine times. J is TRBJ2-3 and V is TRBV6-4, with 10 positions matching TRBD1. V shed 2 bases, J shed 5 bases, and the junction held 1 base outside the gene matches. This CDR3 region has 14 residues. Germline values: CDR1 MRHNA, CDR2 SNTAGT. The CDR3, as DNA: TGTGCCAGCAGTGACGGACAGGGGGTAGATACGCAGTATTTT. Translation gives CASSDGQGVDTQYF.

This chain uses TRBV6-6 with TRBJ1-2; 9 bases line up with TRBD1. The V segment lost 4 bases and the J segment 6 bases; nucleotides outside the gene matches: 6. In germline, CDR1 is MNHNY, CDR2 SVGAGI (reference sequence). The CDR3 sequence is 14 residues long. The CDR3 region has the DNA TGTGCCAGCAGTTTGGGGTGGACAGGGGATGGCTACACCTTC. This encodes CASSLGWTGDGYTF.

The table lists this clone with a few counts. V usage is TRBV5-4 and J usage is TRBJ2-7, with D maybe TRBD2 (6 bases). Germline CDR1 reads SGHNT; CDR2 reads YYREEE (reference sequence). V gave up 1 base and J gave up 7 bases, with 15 bases separating them. The length of the CDR3 is 14 residues. CDR3 nucleotide sequence: TGTGCCAGCAGCTTGCGGAGGGAAGGAGGGGAGCAGTACTTC. Amino acids: CASSLRREGGEQYF.

This clone was recorded only once. This chain connects TRBV5-1 to TRBJ1-2; D is unclear. The CDR3 extends over 13 amino acids. Germline CDR1 reads SGHRS; CDR2 reads YFSETQ. The ends were cut back, 4 bases at V and 0 bases at J, with 7 bases in the middle. The CDR3 here is CASSLQPNYGYTF. The CDR3, as DNA: TGCGCCAGCAGCCTACAGCCTAACTATGGCTACACCTTC.

This chain joins TRBV5-1 and TRBJ1-1; weak D call: TRBD1 (5 bases). CDR1 is SGHRS and CDR2 is YFSETQ in the germline V gene. CDR3 length equals 14 residues. V lost 4 bases and J lost 2, with 12 bases in between. Written as DNA, the CDR3 is TGCGCCAGCAGCCGTACAGGCTACAACACTGAAGCTTTCTTT. As protein: CASSRTGYNTEAFF.

The V gene is TRBV19, the J gene TRBJ1-5; D might be TRBD1 (6 bases). Germline CDR1 is LNHDA and CDR2 is SQIVND (reference sequence). V lost 7 bases and J 5 bases, leaving 18 bases between the germline ends. The CDR3 runs 15 residues. In nucleotides, the CDR3 is TGTGCCAGTAAAAGTATTGGGGACACTTATCAGCCCCAGCATTTT. This sequence encodes CASKSIGDTYQPQHF.